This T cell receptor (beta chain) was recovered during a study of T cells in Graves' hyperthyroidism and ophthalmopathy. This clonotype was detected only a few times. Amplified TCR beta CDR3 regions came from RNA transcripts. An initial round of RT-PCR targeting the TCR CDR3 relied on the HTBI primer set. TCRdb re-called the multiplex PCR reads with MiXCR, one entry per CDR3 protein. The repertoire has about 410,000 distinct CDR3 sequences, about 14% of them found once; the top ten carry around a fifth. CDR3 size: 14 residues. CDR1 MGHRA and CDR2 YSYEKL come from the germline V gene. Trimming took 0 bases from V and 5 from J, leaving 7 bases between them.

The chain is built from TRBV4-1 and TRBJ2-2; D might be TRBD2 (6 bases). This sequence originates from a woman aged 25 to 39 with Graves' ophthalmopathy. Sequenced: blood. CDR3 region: CASSQEEGTGELFF. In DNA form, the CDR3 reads TGCGCCAGCAGCCAAGAGGAGGGAACCGGGGAGCTGTTTTTT.